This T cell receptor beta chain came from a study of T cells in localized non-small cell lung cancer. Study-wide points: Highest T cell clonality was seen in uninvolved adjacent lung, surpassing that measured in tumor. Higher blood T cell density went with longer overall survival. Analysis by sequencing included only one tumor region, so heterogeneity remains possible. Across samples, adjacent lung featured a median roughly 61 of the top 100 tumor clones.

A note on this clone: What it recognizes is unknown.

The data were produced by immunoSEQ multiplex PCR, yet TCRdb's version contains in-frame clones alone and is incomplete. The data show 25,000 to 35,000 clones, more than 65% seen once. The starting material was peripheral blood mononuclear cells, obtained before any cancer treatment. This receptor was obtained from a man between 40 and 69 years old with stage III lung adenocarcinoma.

This CDR3 reads CASSERNTDTQYF. As DNA, the CDR3 is TGTGCCAGCAGCGAGAGGAACACAGATACGCAGTATTTT. This sequence joins TRBV9 and TRBJ2-3, with unresolved D. In germline, CDR1 is SGDLS, CDR2 YYNGEE. The V and J ends lost 3 bases and 2 bases respectively, with 7 bases between them. The CDR3 contains 13 residues. The full variable domain, its missing parts supplied by reference TRBV9 and TRBJ2-3, is DSGVTQTPKHLITATGQRVTLRCSPRSGDLSVYWYQQSLDQGLQFLIQYYNGEERAKGNILERFSAQQFPDLHSELNLSSLELGDSALYFCASSERNTDTQYFGPGTRLTVL.